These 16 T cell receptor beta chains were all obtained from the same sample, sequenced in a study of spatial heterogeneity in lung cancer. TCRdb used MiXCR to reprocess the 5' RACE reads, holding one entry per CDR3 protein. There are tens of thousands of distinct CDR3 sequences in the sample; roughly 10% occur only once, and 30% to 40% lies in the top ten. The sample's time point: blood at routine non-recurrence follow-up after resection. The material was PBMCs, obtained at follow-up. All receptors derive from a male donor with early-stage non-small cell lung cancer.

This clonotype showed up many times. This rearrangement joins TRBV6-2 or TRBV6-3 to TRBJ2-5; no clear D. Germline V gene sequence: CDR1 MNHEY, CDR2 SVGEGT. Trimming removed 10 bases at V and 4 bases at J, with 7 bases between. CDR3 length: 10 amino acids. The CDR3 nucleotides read TGTGCCACGGACGGAGAGACCCAGTACTTC. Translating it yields CATDGETQYF.

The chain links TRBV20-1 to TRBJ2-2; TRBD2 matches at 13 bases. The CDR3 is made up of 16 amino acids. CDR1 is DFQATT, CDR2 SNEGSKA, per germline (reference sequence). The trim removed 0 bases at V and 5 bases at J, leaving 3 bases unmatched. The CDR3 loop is CSARDWTSGSTGELFF. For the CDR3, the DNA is TGCAGTGCTAGAGATTGGACTAGCGGGAGTACCGGGGAGCTGTTTTTT.

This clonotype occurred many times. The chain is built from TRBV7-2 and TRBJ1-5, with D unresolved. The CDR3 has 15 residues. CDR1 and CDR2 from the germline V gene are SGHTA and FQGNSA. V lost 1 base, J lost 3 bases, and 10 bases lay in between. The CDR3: CASSLDGQYNQPQHF. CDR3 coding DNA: TGTGCCAGCAGCTTAGATGGGCAGTACAATCAGCCCCAGCATTTT.

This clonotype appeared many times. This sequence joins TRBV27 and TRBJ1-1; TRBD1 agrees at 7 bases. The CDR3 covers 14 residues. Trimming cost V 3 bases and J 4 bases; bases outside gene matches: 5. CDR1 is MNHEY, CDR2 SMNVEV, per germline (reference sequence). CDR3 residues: CASSFAGGRTEAFF. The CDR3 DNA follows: TGTGCCAGCAGTTTTGCAGGGGGGCGCACTGAAGCTTTCTTT.

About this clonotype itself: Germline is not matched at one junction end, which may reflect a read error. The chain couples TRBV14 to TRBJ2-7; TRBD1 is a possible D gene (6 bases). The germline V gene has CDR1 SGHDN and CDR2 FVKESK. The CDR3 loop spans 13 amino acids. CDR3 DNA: TGTGTCAGCAGCCCTACAGGGCTCTACGAGCAGTACTTC. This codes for CVSSPTGLYEQYF.

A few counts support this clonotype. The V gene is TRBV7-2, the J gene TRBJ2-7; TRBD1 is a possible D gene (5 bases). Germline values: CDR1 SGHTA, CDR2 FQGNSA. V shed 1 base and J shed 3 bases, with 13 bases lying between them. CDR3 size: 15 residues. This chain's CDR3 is CASSLGQGLRYEQYF. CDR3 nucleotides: TGTGCCAGCAGCTTAGGCCAGGGTCTACGCTACGAGCAGTACTTC.

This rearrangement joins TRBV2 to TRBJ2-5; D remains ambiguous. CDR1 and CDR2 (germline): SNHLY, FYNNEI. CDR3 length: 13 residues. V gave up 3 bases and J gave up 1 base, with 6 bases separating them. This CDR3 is CASSEEFQETQYF. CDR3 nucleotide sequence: TGTGCCAGCAGTGAGGAATTCCAAGAGACCCAGTACTTC.

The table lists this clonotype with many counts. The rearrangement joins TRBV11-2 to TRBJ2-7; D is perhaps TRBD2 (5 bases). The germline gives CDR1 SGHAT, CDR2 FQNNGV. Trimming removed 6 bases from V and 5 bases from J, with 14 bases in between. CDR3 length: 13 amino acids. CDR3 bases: TGTGCCAGCAGATCCCCTGTGGGAGACGAGCAGTACTTC. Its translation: CASRSPVGDEQYF. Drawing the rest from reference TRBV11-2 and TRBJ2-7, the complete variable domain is EAGVAQSPRYKIIEKRQSVAFWCNPISGHATLYWYQQILGQGPKLLIQFQNNGVVDDSQLPKDRFSAERLKGVDSTLKIQPAKLEDSAVYLCASRSPVGDEQYFGPGTRLTVT.

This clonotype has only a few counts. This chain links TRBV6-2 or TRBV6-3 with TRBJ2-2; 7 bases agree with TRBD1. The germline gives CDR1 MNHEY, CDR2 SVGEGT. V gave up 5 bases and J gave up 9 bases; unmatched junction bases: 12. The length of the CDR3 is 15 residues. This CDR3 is CASSRPGTVDRELFF. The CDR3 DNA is TGTGCCAGCAGTCGCCCCGGGACAGTCGACCGGGAGCTGTTTTTT.

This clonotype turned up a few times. CDR3 residues: CASSLGRSTDTQYF. CDR3 DNA sequence: TGTGCCAGCAGTCTCGGCAGGAGCACAGATACGCAGTATTTT. The chain joins TRBV27 to TRBJ2-3; D gene uncertain. V was clipped by 5 bases and J by 0 bases, with 9 bases between them. The CDR3 spans 14 residues. CDR1 and CDR2 (germline): MNHEY, SMNVEV (reference sequence).

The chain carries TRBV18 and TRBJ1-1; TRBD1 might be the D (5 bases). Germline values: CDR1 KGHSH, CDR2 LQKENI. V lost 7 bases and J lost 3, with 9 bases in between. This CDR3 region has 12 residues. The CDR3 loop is CASWDRYTEAFF. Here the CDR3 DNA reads TGTGCCAGCTGGGACCGATACACTGAAGCTTTCTTT. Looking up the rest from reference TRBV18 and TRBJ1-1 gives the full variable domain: NAGVMQNPRHLVRRRGQEARLRCSPMKGHSHVYWYRQLPEEGLKFMVYLQKENIIDESGMPKERFSAEFPKEGPSILRIQQVVRGDSAAYFCASWDRYTEAFFGQGTRLTVV.

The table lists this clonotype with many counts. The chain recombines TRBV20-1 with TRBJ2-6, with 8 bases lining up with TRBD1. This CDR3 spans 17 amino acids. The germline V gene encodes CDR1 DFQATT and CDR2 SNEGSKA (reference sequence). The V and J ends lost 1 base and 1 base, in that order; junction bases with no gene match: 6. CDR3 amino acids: CSARAGTGPSGANVLTF. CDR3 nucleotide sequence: TGCAGTGCTAGAGCCGGGACAGGCCCTTCTGGGGCCAACGTCCTGACTTTC.

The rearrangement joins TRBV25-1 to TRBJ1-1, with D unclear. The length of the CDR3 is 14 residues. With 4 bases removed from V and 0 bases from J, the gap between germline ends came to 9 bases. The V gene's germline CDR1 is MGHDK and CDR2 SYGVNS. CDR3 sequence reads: CASSGRQMNTEAFF. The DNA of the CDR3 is TGTGCCAGCAGTGGCCGCCAGATGAACACTGAAGCTTTCTTT.

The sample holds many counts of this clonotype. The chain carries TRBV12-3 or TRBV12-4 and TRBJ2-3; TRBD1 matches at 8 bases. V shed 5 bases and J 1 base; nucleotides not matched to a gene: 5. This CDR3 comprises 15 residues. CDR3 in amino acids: CASSPTGEGTDTQYF. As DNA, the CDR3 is TGTGCCAGCAGTCCGACAGGGGAAGGCACAGATACGCAGTATTTT.

The CDR3 sequence: CASSFAGTGSNEQYF. The CDR3 coding sequence is TGTGCCAGCAGTTTCGCCGGGACAGGGAGCAACGAGCAGTACTTC. The chain carries TRBV6-6 and TRBJ2-7; 9 nucleotides align to TRBD1. V gave up 4 bases and J gave up 5 bases; unmatched junction bases: 9. The CDR3 has 15 amino acids. The germline V gene has CDR1 MNHNY and CDR2 SVGAGI (reference sequence).

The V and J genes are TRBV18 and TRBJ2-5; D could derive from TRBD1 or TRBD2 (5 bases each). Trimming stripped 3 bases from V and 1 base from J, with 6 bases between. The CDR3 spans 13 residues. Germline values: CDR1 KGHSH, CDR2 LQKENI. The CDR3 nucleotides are TGTGCCAGCTCACCCGGGGCCCAAGAGACCCAGTACTTC. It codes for CASSPGAQETQYF.